This is a list of T cell receptor beta chains from one sample in a study of early T cells in non-severe SARS-CoV-2 infection. TCRdb re-analysed the 5' RACE reads in MiXCR, keeping a single row per CDR3 protein. In the table there are roughly 56,000 distinct CDR3 sequences, about 11% of which are singletons. What was sequenced was whole blood. The receptors shown here come from an adult who was a healthcare worker with PCR-confirmed SARS-CoV-2 infection or an uninfected control (not recorded which). Both conserved end residues are part of each CDR3. D genes are given only for firm matches. Expanded clones get a size class; other rows say once, few or many, or leave the size out.

size	D	V	J	CDR3	DNA
many	NA	TRBV2	TRBJ2-7	CASSESYRNEQYF	TGTGCCAGCAGTGAATCTTACAGGAACGAGCAGTACTTC
NA	NA	TRBV14	TRBJ1-1	CASSQARQLNTEAFF	TGTGCCAGCAGCCAAGCCAGACAGCTAAACACTGAAGCTTTCTTT
NA	NA	TRBV5-4	TRBJ2-5	CASSLAGAGTETQYF	TGTGCCAGCAGCTTGGCCGGGGCAGGGACAGAGACCCAGTACTTC
many	NA	TRBV7-2	TRBJ2-2	CASRSIGTGELFF	TGTGCCAGCAGATCCATAGGCACCGGGGAGCTGTTTTTT
many	TRBD2	TRBV7-2	TRBJ2-2	CASSLGLVNTGELFF	TGTGCCAGCAGCTTGGGACTAGTGAACACCGGGGAGCTGTTTTTT
few	NA	TRBV3-1	TRBJ1-1	CASSQGTNTEAFF	TGTGCCAGCAGCCAGGGAACAAACACTGAAGCTTTCTTT
NA	TRBD1	TRBV29-1	TRBJ1-1	CSARTGGFNTEAFF	TGCAGCGCGCGGACAGGGGGCTTTAACACTGAAGCTTTCTTT
few	TRBD1	TRBV5-1	TRBJ2-1	CASSSEQGYNEQFF	TGCGCCAGCAGCTCAGAACAGGGGTACAATGAGCAGTTCTTC
many	NA	TRBV7-2	TRBJ1-5	CASSLYDSGNQPQHF	TGTGCCAGCAGCTTATACGACAGCGGCAATCAGCCCCAGCATTTT
NA	TRBD1	TRBV6-6	TRBJ2-2	CASSWTGTGNGELFF	TGTGCCAGCAGTTGGACCGGGACAGGGAACGGGGAGCTGTTTTTT
few	NA	TRBV5-1	TRBJ1-4	CASSKEMTTNEKLFF	TGCGCCAGCAGCAAGGAGATGACAACTAATGAAAAACTGTTTTTT
many	NA	TRBV2	TRBJ2-1	CASSADSVKFF	TGTGCCAGCAGTGCGGACAGTGTAAAGTTCTTC
many	NA	TRBV6-6	TRBJ2-1	CASQDPFNEQFF	TGTGCCAGCCAGGACCCCTTCAATGAGCAGTTCTTC
NA	NA	TRBV27	TRBJ2-2	CASSLNAGAGELFF	TGTGCCAGCAGTTTGAACGCGGGCGCCGGGGAGCTGTTTTTT
NA	TRBD1	TRBV9	TRBJ1-4	CASSSRTGGNEKLFF	TGTGCCAGCAGCTCCAGGACAGGGGGAAATGAAAAACTGTTTTTT
many	TRBD2	TRBV12-3/TRBV12-4	TRBJ2-1	CASTLPGLAASSYNEQFF	TGTGCCAGCACCCTGCCTGGACTAGCGGCCAGCTCCTACAATGAGCAGTTCTTC
many	NA	TRBV5-1	TRBJ2-7	CASSRGGAYEQYF	TGCGCCAGCAGTCGAGGCGGAGCCTACGAGCAGTACTTC
few	NA	TRBV5-5	TRBJ2-3	CASSLAGSSTDTQYF	TGTGCCAGCAGCTTGGCGGGGTCTAGCACAGATACGCAGTATTTT
many	TRBD1	TRBV20-1	TRBJ1-1	CSADYRGKAFF	TGCAGTGCAGACTACAGGGGAAAAGCTTTCTTT
few	TRBD1	TRBV19	TRBJ1-5	CASGTGGPWNNQPQHF	TGTGCCAGTGGGACAGGGGGACCTTGGAACAATCAGCCCCAGCATTTT
NA	NA	TRBV12-3/TRBV12-4	TRBJ2-7	CASSLYGTTYEQYF	TGTGCCAGCAGTCTCTACGGGACCACCTACGAGCAGTACTTC
few	NA	TRBV2	TRBJ2-5	CASSSLETQYF	TGTGCCAGCAGTTCATTAGAGACCCAGTACTTC
many	NA	TRBV7-9	TRBJ1-1	CASSLAFGTEAFF	TGTGCCAGCAGCTTAGCGTTCGGGACTGAAGCTTTCTTT
few	NA	TRBV3-1	TRBJ2-7	CASSQVHPEGTHEQYF	TGTGCCAGCAGCCAAGTTCACCCGGAGGGAACGCACGAGCAGTACTTC